This TCR beta chain was documented in a study of T cells in Graves' hyperthyroidism and ophthalmopathy. The study's findings and limits: Clonotypes that were expanded in thyroid above 0.001 mostly appeared in blood too.

Of note for this clonotype: Its antigen is unknown.

Deletions cut 6 bases from V and 7 bases from J, with 21 bases between. This CDR3 is built from 14 residues. CDR1 is DFQATT, CDR2 SNEGSKA, per germline (reference sequence). Using RNA transcripts as the source, TCR beta CDR3 regions were amplified. The primer set for the first-round RT-PCR of the TCR CDR3 was HTBI. TCRdb called the multiplex PCR reads again in MiXCR, with one record for every CDR3 protein. There are 490,000 or so distinct CDR3 sequences in the sample; about 15% occur only once, and approximately 30% lies in the top ten. Uncontrolled infection, other autoimmune disease, pregnancy or lactation led to exclusion.

The chain couples TRBV20-1 to TRBJ1-1; perhaps TRBD1 as D (5 bases). This sequence was found in a woman aged 25 to 39 with Graves' ophthalmopathy. The specimen sequenced was blood. CDR3 nucleotides: TGCAGTGCCCCGGGACCCGTCGTCGTTGATGAAGCTTTCTTT. This sequence encodes CSAPGPVVVDEAFF.